The 24 T cell receptor beta chains below all came from one sample that was sequenced in a study of OX40 agonist ivuxolimab in advanced cancers. TCRdb's copy holds only in-frame clones and misses some; the assay was immunoSEQ multiplex PCR. The table lists about 96,000 clones, about 90% of them singletons. The sequenced sample was CD4+ or CD8+ T cells sorted from blood, obtained in a trial of the OX40 agonist ivuxolimab. These receptor sequences come from an adult with an advanced solid tumor such as melanoma, head and neck, liver or kidney cancer.

The gene calls are TRBV7-9 and TRBJ2-7; 7 positions match TRBD2. This CDR3 is 16 amino acids long. V was clipped by 6 bases and J by 0 bases; unmatched bases: 11. Germline CDR1 is SEHNR and CDR2 is FQNEAQ (reference sequence). For the CDR3, the DNA is TGTGCCAGCAGTTCGCAAGCGGGAATACACTCCTACGAGCAGTACTTC. It specifies CASSSQAGIHSYEQYF.

For this clone: Other DNA sequences from this sample encode an identical CDR3 as well. J is TRBJ1-1 and V is TRBV11-2, with D possibly TRBD1 on 6 matching bases. CDR1 is SGHAT, CDR2 FQNNGV, per germline. The CDR3 spans 13 residues. Trimming pared 4 bases from V and 1 base from J, leaving 7 bases between. For the CDR3, the DNA is TGTGCCAGCAGCTGGGGGCGGAACACTGAAGCTTTCTTT. Amino acids: CASSWGRNTEAFF.

The genes are TRBV19 and TRBJ2-1; 9 bases agree with TRBD1. The CDR3 is 15 amino acids. V lost 3 bases to trimming and J lost 8 bases; unmatched junction nucleotides: 8. CDR1 and CDR2 from the germline V gene are LNHDA and SQIVND (reference sequence). The CDR3 DNA follows: TGTGCCAGTAGTATTAAACAGGGGGCTACGGATGAGCAGTTCTTC. Translated: CASSIKQGATDEQFF.

The chain couples TRBV5-4 to TRBJ2-3; 7 nucleotides line up with TRBD2. Germline trimming cut 2 bases from V and 4 bases from J; bases unmatched to any gene: 10. This CDR3 is 16 amino acids long. Germline values: CDR1 SGHNT, CDR2 YYREEE (reference sequence). The CDR3 protein is CASSFNSGTTPDTQYF. The CDR3 nucleotides read TGTGCCAGCAGCTTTAATTCCGGGACTACCCCAGATACGCAGTATTTT.

The chain uses TRBV5-1 and TRBJ1-1; D unclear. Germline V gene lookup returns CDR1 SGHRS and CDR2 YFSETQ. The CDR3 runs to 12 residues. Trimming took 0 bases from V and 7 from J, leaving 7 bases between them. CDR3 loop: CASSLVRGEAFF. For the CDR3, the DNA is TGCGCCAGCAGCTTGGTACGGGGTGAAGCTTTCTTT.

This clone was detected only a few times. V gene TRBV5-1 combines with J gene TRBJ1-2; D gene uncertain. Germline CDR1 and CDR2: SGHRS and YFSETQ. The V gene lost 1 base and the J gene lost 4 bases, with 8 bases spanning the gap. The CDR3 is 13 residues long. The CDR3 here is CASSLQGLYGYTF. CDR3 nucleotides: TGCGCCAGCAGCTTGCAAGGGCTCTATGGCTACACCTTC.

V usage is TRBV18 and J usage is TRBJ2-2; 13 bases agree with TRBD2. Trimming at V came to 3 bases and at J to 5 bases, leaving 6 bases not matched to a gene. Germline V gives CDR1 KGHSH, CDR2 LQKENI. The CDR3 is made up of 17 amino acids. CDR3 residues: CASSPRGTSGMTGELFF. The DNA of the CDR3 is TGTGCCAGCTCACCCCGGGGGACTAGCGGGATGACCGGGGAGCTGTTTTTT.

This clone came up a few times. V is TRBV5-1 and J is TRBJ1-1; D unresolved. CDR1 SGHRS and CDR2 YFSETQ come from the germline V gene. Between the trimmed V and J ends, which lost 5 bases and 5 bases, there was a span of 7 bases. The CDR3 totals 11 residues. CDR3 residues: CASRSGTEAFF. The CDR3, as DNA: TGCGCCAGCAGGTCGGGGACTGAAGCTTTCTTT. The full variable domain, with the rest looked up from reference TRBV5-1 and TRBJ1-1, is KAGVTQTPRYLIKTRGQQVTLSCSPISGHRSVSWYQQTPGQGLQFLFEYFSETQRNKGNFPGRFSGRQFSNSRSEMNVSTLELGDSALYLCASRSGTEAFFGQGTRLTVV.

The J gene is TRBJ1-2, the V gene TRBV14, with D uncertain. The CDR3 has 17 residues. Germline V gene lookup returns CDR1 SGHDN and CDR2 FVKESK. V was cut by 0 bases and J by 4 bases, with 18 bases left in between. The CDR3 loop reads CASSQEAALVRGYGYTF. The CDR3 DNA reads as TGTGCCAGCAGCCAAGAGGCCGCACTAGTTCGAGGCTATGGCTACACCTTC.

V gene TRBV11-3 combines with J gene TRBJ2-1; tentatively, D is TRBD2 (6 bases). The CDR3 covers 17 residues. The V and J ends lost 5 bases and 7 bases respectively, with 24 bases between them. The germline CDR1 and CDR2 sequences are SGHNT and YENEEA. The CDR3 bases are TGTGCCAGCAGCCAGAGACAGCTTTGGCTAGCGAAAAATGAGCAGTTCTTC. As protein: CASSQRQLWLAKNEQFF.

The gene calls are TRBV19 and TRBJ2-1, with TRBD1 identical over 11 bases. Germline CDR1 reads LNHDA; CDR2 reads SQIVND (reference sequence). The trim removed 6 bases at V and 3 bases at J, leaving 10 bases unmatched. CDR3 size: 17 residues. The CDR3, as DNA: TGTGCCAGTAGCCCGTTCTCCGGGACAGGGGGCTACAATGAGCAGTTCTTC. Protein sequence: CASSPFSGTGGYNEQFF.

This chain uses TRBV10-1 with TRBJ2-7; 8 nucleotides line up with TRBD1. Losses at the gene ends were 8 bases for V and 3 bases for J; bases not matched to a gene: 33. Per the germline V gene, CDR1 is WNHNN and CDR2 is SYGVQD (reference sequence). There are 22 residues in the CDR3. CDR3: CASVGPGQESFHSSTQRYEQYF. The CDR3 DNA reads as TGCGCCAGCGTAGGACCGGGACAGGAGTCGTTCCACTCGTCCACGCAACGCTACGAGCAGTACTTC.

This rearrangement joins TRBV6-1 to TRBJ1-5, with 11 bases identical to TRBD1. The trim removed 3 bases at V and 6 bases at J, leaving 4 bases unmatched. The germline CDR1 and CDR2 sequences are MNHNS and SASEGT. The CDR3 is made up of 15 amino acids. The CDR3 protein is CASSEDRGPIQPQHF. In DNA form, the CDR3 reads TGTGCCAGCAGTGAGGACAGGGGGCCGATTCAGCCCCAGCATTTT.

The rearrangement links TRBV2 to TRBJ2-3; D perhaps matches TRBD2 (5 bases). The CDR3 runs 14 residues. Germline CDR1 and CDR2: SNHLY and FYNNEI. Trimming removed 4 bases at V and 0 bases at J, with 8 bases between. CDR3 nucleotides: TGTGCCAGCAGTGTGTCGGGGAGCACAGATACGCAGTATTTT. It is translated as CASSVSGSTDTQYF. Full variable domain (remainder filled in from reference TRBV2 and TRBJ2-3): EPEVTQTPSHQVTQMGQEVILRCVPISNHLYFYWYRQILGQKVEFLVSFYNNEISEKSEIFDDQFSVERPDGSNFTLKIRSTKLEDSAMYFCASSVSGSTDTQYFGPGTRLTVL.

This chain joins TRBV5-1 and TRBJ2-5; 8 bases match TRBD1. The V and J ends lost 3 bases and 4 bases, in that order; junction bases with no gene match: 5. From germline, CDR1 is SGHRS and CDR2 YFSETQ. The CDR3 totals 14 residues. The CDR3, as DNA: TGCGCCAGCAGCTCGACGGGACAGGTAGAGACCCAGTACTTC. Translating it yields CASSSTGQVETQYF.

The rearrangement joins TRBV27 to TRBJ2-1, with 12 bases fitting TRBD1. The CDR3 extends over 14 amino acids. The trim removed 7 bases at V and 8 bases at J, leaving 6 bases unmatched. Germline values: CDR1 MNHEY, CDR2 SMNVEV (reference sequence). The CDR3 loop is CASNRDRGLYEQFF. CDR3 nucleotide sequence: TGTGCCAGCAATCGGGACAGGGGGCTTTATGAGCAGTTCTTC.

This clone was detected only a few times. V gene TRBV4-3 combines with J gene TRBJ2-2; the match to TRBD2 covers 10 bases. The CDR3 spans 15 residues. V lost 4 bases and J lost 4; bases outside the gene matches: 3. Germline values: CDR1 LGHNA, CDR2 YSLEER. Here the CDR3 reads CASSPLAGATGELFF. In nucleotides, the CDR3 is TGCGCCAGCAGCCCGCTAGCGGGAGCCACCGGGGAGCTGTTTTTT.

The chain combines TRBV30 with TRBJ1-6; the D is unclear. V lost 3 bases and J lost 10, with 16 bases in between. The germline gives CDR1 GTSNPN, CDR2 SVGIG (reference sequence). The CDR3 runs 14 residues. In DNA, the CDR3 is TGTGCCTGGAGCTTTGGGGATTTAGAATCACCCCTCCACTTT. This gives the protein CAWSFGDLESPLHF.

This clone has only one observation. The chain combines TRBV27 with TRBJ2-5, with a possible D match to TRBD1 (6 bases). The end of the DNA aligns better with TRBJ2-7, so the J call may be wrong. CDR3 length: 16 residues. Germline V lookup: CDR1 MNHEY, CDR2 SMNVEV (reference sequence). Written as DNA, the CDR3 is TGTGCCAGCAGTCCCATCCTGGACAGCCCAGCGTACGAGCAGTACTTC. It is translated as CASSPILDSPAYEQYF.

The chain has TRBV2 and TRBJ2-3; no clear D gene. Germline CDR1 and CDR2: SNHLY and FYNNEI. This CDR3 has 12 amino acids. The V gene lost 4 bases and the J gene lost 2 bases, with 4 bases spanning the gap. The CDR3 loop is CASSGLTDTQYF. In DNA form, the CDR3 reads TGTGCCAGCAGTGGCCTCACAGATACGCAGTATTTT.

The rearrangement joins TRBV7-2 to TRBJ2-7, with TRBD1 identical over 7 bases. The CDR3 contains 15 residues. The germline V gene encodes CDR1 SGHTA and CDR2 FQGNSA. Trimming took 4 bases from V and 4 from J; bases not matched to a gene: 10. Here the CDR3 DNA reads TGTGCCAGCAGCTCAGCCGGGACAGCCACTTACGAGCAGTACTTC. As protein: CASSSAGTATYEQYF. The full variable domain, with the rest looked up from reference TRBV7-2 and TRBJ2-7, is GAGVSQSPSNKVTEKGKDVELRCDPISGHTALYWYRQSLGQGLEFLIYFQGNSAPDKSGLPSDRFSAERTGGSVSTLTIQRTQQEDSAVYLCASSSAGTATYEQYFGPGTRLTVT.

The rearrangement links TRBV10-2 to TRBJ2-7; TRBD2 agrees at 8 bases. CDR1 WSHSY and CDR2 SAAADI come from the germline V gene. This CDR3 comprises 14 residues. V was clipped by 10 bases and J by 4 bases; unmatched bases: 12. The CDR3 sequence is CATQGVAGNYEQYF. CDR3 nucleotide sequence: TGCGCCACCCAAGGCGTAGCGGGAAATTACGAGCAGTACTTC.

CDR3 nucleotide sequence: TGTGCCAGCAGCTTAGGCCAGCGGGCCTCCTACGAGCAGTACTTC. Its protein product is CASSLGQRASYEQYF. This chain uses TRBV5-6 with TRBJ2-7, with D possibly TRBD2 on 6 matching bases. The germline V gene has CDR1 SGHDT and CDR2 YYEEEE. The CDR3 contains 15 residues. V shed 2 bases and J shed 0 bases, with 12 bases lying between them. The full variable domain, in which reference TRBV5-6 and TRBJ2-7 provide the parts outside the CDR3, is DAGVTQSPTHLIKTRGQQVTLRCSPKSGHDTVSWYQQALGQGPQFIFQYYEEEERQRGNFPDRFSGHQFPNYSSELNVNALLLGDSALYLCASSLGQRASYEQYFGPGTRLTVT.

The rearrangement uses TRBV7-2 and TRBJ2-1, with 7 bases lining up with TRBD2. Germline CDR1 reads SGHTA; CDR2 reads FQGNSA. This CDR3 comprises 14 residues. After removal of 2 bases from V and 8 bases from J, the junction contained 6 bases not matched to a gene. The CDR3 reads CASSLSRTSDEQFF. CDR3 sequence (DNA): TGTGCCAGCAGCTTATCGCGAACTAGCGATGAGCAGTTCTTC.